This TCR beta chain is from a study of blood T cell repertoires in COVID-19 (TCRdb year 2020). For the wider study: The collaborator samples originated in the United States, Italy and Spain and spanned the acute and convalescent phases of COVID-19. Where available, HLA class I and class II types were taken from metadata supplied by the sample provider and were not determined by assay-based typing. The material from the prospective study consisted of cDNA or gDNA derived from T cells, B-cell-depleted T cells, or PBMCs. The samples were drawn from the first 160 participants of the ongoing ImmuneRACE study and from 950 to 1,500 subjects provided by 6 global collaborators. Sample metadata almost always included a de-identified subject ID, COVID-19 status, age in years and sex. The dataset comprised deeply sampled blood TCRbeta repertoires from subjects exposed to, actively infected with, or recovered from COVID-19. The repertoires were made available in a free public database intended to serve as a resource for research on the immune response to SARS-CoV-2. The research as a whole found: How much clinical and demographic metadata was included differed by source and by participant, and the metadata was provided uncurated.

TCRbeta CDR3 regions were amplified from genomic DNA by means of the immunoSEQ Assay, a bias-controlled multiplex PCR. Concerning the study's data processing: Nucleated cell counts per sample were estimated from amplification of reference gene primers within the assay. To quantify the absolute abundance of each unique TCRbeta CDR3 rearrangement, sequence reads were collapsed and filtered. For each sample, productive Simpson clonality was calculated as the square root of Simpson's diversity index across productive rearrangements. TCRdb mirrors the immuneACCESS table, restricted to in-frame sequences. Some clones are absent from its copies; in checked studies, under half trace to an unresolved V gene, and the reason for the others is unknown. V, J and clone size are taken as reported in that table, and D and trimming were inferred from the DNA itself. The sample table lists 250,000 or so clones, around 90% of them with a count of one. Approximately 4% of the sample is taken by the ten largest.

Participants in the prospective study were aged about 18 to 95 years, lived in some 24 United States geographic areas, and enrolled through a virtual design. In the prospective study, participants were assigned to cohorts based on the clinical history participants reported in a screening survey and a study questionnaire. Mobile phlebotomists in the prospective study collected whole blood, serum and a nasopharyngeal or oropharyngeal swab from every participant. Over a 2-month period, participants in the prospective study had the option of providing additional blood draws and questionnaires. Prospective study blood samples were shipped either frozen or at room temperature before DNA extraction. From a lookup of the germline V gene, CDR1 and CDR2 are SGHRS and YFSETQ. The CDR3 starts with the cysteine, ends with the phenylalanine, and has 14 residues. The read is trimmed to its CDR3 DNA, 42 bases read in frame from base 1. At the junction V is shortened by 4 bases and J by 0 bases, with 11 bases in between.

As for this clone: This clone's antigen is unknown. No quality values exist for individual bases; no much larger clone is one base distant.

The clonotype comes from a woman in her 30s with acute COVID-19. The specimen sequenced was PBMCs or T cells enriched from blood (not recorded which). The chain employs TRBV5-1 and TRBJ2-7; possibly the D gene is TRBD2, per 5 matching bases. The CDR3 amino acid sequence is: CASSRETISYEQYF. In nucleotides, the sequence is TGCGCCAGCAGCAGGGAGACAATCTCCTACGAGCAGTACTTC.